A single sample gave rise to the 17 T cell receptor beta chains below, sequenced in a study of vaccination effects on CD4 cells after COVID-19. Within the ViraFEST assay, antigen-specific CD4+ T cells underwent expansion with viral peptide pools prior to sequencing. At the end of around 11 days of culture, CD4+ T cells were isolated. The vaccine given was either BNT162b2 or mRNA-1273, in two doses. TCRdb keeps only in-frame clones here, not all; method: immunoSEQ multiplex PCR. The table lists about 46,000 clones, 65% to 75% of them singletons. Antigens for these TCRs are unknown. The starting material was CD4+ T cells from PBMCs cultured with HCoV-OC43 spike peptides, obtained after COVID-19 vaccination. Subset indicated: HCoV-OC43 spike overlapping peptide pool stimulation. Source of these receptors: a human donor who received a COVID-19 vaccine.

The chain uses TRBV30 and TRBJ1-5; D gene uncertain. Deletions cut 2 bases from V and 7 bases from J, with 12 bases between. Germline-derived CDR1 and CDR2 are GTSNPN and SVGIG (reference sequence). CDR3 length: 13 residues. The CDR3 here is CAWSRAERQPQHF. As DNA, the CDR3 is TGTGCCTGGAGTAGGGCGGAAAGGCAGCCCCAGCATTTT. Full variable domain (outside the CDR3, taken from reference TRBV30 and TRBJ1-5): SQTIHQWPATLVQPVGSPLSLECTVEGTSNPNLYWYRQAAGRGLQLLFYSVGIGQISSEVPQNLSASRPQDRQFILSSKKLLLSDSGFYLCAWSRAERQPQHFGDGTRLSIL.

Written as DNA, the CDR3 is TGCGCCAGCAGCTTGACTAGCGGGGGGACGAACACCGGGGAGCTGTTTTTT. This sequence encodes CASSLTSGGTNTGELFF. This chain joins TRBV5-1 and TRBJ2-2; 12 positions match TRBD2. CDR1 and CDR2 from the germline V gene are SGHRS and YFSETQ. CDR3 length: 17 amino acids. After removal of 1 base from V and 0 bases from J, the junction contained 1 base not matched to a gene.

The CDR3 sequence: CASRQRPASTDTQYF. DNA of the CDR3: TGTGCCAGCAGACAGAGGCCTGCAAGCACAGATACGCAGTATTTT. The gene calls are TRBV7-2 and TRBJ2-3; D is uncertain. Per germline, CDR1 SGHTA and CDR2 FQGNSA. The CDR3 spans 15 residues. V gave up 6 bases and J gave up 0 bases, with 13 bases separating them.

This clone was observed once. The chain recombines TRBV5-1 with TRBJ2-1; tentatively, D is TRBD1 (5 bases). The ends were cut back, 2 bases at V and 4 bases at J, with 7 bases in the middle. Germline CDR1 SGHRS, CDR2 YFSETQ. This CDR3 is built from 13 residues. The CDR3 nucleotides read TGCGCCAGCAGCTTAGACAGTTACAATGAGCAGTTCTTC. Protein product: CASSLDSYNEQFF.

The chain links TRBV5-5 to TRBJ1-2; D is undetermined. Germline-derived CDR1 and CDR2 are SGHKS and YYEKEE (reference sequence). V was trimmed by 0 bases and J by 3 bases, leaving 12 bases between them. CDR3 length equals 15 residues. CDR3 loop: CASSLDGLPYYGYTF. The CDR3 DNA reads TGTGCCAGCAGCTTGGATGGGCTCCCCTACTATGGCTACACCTTC.

The chain has TRBV7-9 and TRBJ1-5; no firm D call. This CDR3 contains 14 residues. V dropped 2 bases and J dropped 0 bases, with 5 bases sitting between them. Germline assignment: CDR1 SEHNR and CDR2 FQNEAQ (reference sequence). The DNA of the CDR3 is TGTGCCAGCAGCTTATCTAATAGCAATCAGCCCCAGCATTTT. Residues: CASSLSNSNQPQHF.

This clone came up a few times. The chain recombines TRBV11-2 with TRBJ1-1; D is perhaps TRBD1 (5 bases). Trimming removed 1 base from V and 5 bases from J, with 8 bases in between. Germline V gene data show CDR1 as SGHAT and CDR2 as FQNNGV. The CDR3 length is 13 residues. The CDR3 DNA is TGTGCCAGCAGCTTAGGAAGACAGACTGAAGCTTTCTTT. It specifies CASSLGRQTEAFF.

This clone occurred a few times. The chain employs TRBV10-1 and TRBJ2-2, with no clear D. Between the trimmed V and J ends, which lost 2 bases and 6 bases, there was a span of 4 bases. The CDR3 has 12 residues. Germline values: CDR1 WNHNN, CDR2 SYGVQD (reference sequence). The CDR3, as DNA: TGCGCCAGCAGTGAGGTGGCCGGGGAGCTGTTTTTT. It codes for CASSEVAGELFF.

The rearrangement links TRBV5-1 to TRBJ1-1; 10 bases line up with TRBD1. There are 15 residues in the CDR3. Losses at the gene ends were 1 base for V and 4 bases for J; bases not matched to a gene: 4. From germline, CDR1 is SGHRS and CDR2 YFSETQ. CDR3 residues: CASSLRTGGATEAFF. The CDR3 DNA reads TGCGCCAGCAGCTTGCGGACAGGGGGGGCCACTGAAGCTTTCTTT.

This rearrangement joins TRBV6-2 or TRBV6-3 to TRBJ2-5, with a tentative D call TRBD2 (5 bases). The germline V and J ends were trimmed by 5 bases and 5 bases, with 9 bases remaining between them. The CDR3 totals 12 residues. Germline loops: CDR1 MNHEY, CDR2 SVGEGT. CDR3: CASSMIAETQYF. In DNA form, the CDR3 reads TGTGCCAGCAGTATGATAGCGGAGACCCAGTACTTC.

The CDR3 nucleotides are TGTGCCAGCTCGGCGGACGGAGGCAATCAGCCCCAGCATTTT. Protein: CASSADGGNQPQHF. This rearrangement joins TRBV18 to TRBJ1-5, with D unclear. CDR1 and CDR2 (germline): KGHSH, LQKENI. V shed 6 bases and J shed 2 bases, with 11 bases lying between them. This CDR3 has 14 amino acids.

The chain joins TRBV24-1 to TRBJ1-1, with a weak D call TRBD1 (5 bases). Germline V gene sequence: CDR1 KGHDR, CDR2 SFDVKD. V was pared by 2 bases and J by 0 bases, with 12 bases between. This CDR3 comprises 16 residues. CDR3 loop: CATSDSYGGMNTEAFF. The CDR3 DNA is TGTGCCACCAGTGATTCTTACGGGGGTATGAACACTGAAGCTTTCTTT.

The chain employs TRBV5-1 and TRBJ1-6; D perhaps matches TRBD1 (5 bases). The CDR3 length is 16 residues. From germline, CDR1 is SGHRS and CDR2 YFSETQ. The V and J ends lost 0 bases and 7 bases respectively, with 14 bases between them. This CDR3 is CASSLEAAGRNSPLHF. The CDR3 DNA reads as TGCGCCAGCAGCTTGGAAGCCGCAGGGAGAAATTCACCCCTCCACTTT.

The gene calls are TRBV2 and TRBJ2-7, with 12 bases that match TRBD2. The CDR3 contains 16 residues. With 6 bases clipped from V and 3 bases from J, the junction kept 9 bases outside the gene matches. CDR1 and CDR2 (germline): SNHLY, FYNNEI. The DNA for the CDR3 is TGTGCCAGCAGCCACCGACTAGCGGGAGCCTTCTACGAGCAGTACTTC. Translated: CASSHRLAGAFYEQYF.

The CDR3 bases are TGTGCCAGCAGTAGACAGGCAGGAGATACGCAGTATTTT. It encodes CASSRQAGDTQYF. The rearrangement joins TRBV2 to TRBJ2-3, with D perhaps matching TRBD1 (6 bases). Trimming pared 5 bases from V and 5 bases from J, leaving 11 bases between. The CDR3 runs 13 residues. The germline V gene encodes CDR1 SNHLY and CDR2 FYNNEI. Variable domain in full (rest from reference TRBV2 and TRBJ2-3): EPEVTQTPSHQVTQMGQEVILRCVPISNHLYFYWYRQILGQKVEFLVSFYNNEISEKSEIFDDQFSVERPDGSNFTLKIRSTKLEDSAMYFCASSRQAGDTQYFGPGTRLTVL.

The chain recombines TRBV7-8 with TRBJ2-1; D unclear. V shed 3 bases and J shed 8 bases, with 17 bases lying between them. The germline gives CDR1 SGHVS, CDR2 FQNEAQ. The CDR3 has 15 amino acids. The DNA for the CDR3 is TGTGCCAGCAGCTTTTTCCTGGGCTCTTCGTATGAGCAGTTCTTC. It translates to CASSFFLGSSYEQFF.

The CDR3: CASSESKGPFYEQYF. For the CDR3, the DNA is TGTGCCAGCAGTGAATCTAAGGGACCCTTCTACGAGCAGTACTTC. The chain uses TRBV6-1 and TRBJ2-7; D may correspond to TRBD1 or TRBD2 (5 bases each). The CDR3 spans 15 residues. Trimming removed 2 bases from V and 3 bases from J, with 14 bases in between. CDR1 is MNHNS and CDR2 is SASEGT in the germline V gene.